These T cell receptor beta chains were read from a single sample in a study of T cell repertoires in cytomegalovirus infection. TCRdb reprocessed the reads via MiXCR and lists one record per CDR3 protein. The table lists 70,000 to 75,000 distinct CDR3 sequences, 3.5% to 4% of them singletons. The material sequenced was PBMCs. The source of these receptors is a human donor in good health (CMV status not recorded). Some clones in this sample may be carry-over from other donors' samples. Each CDR3 is given with its conserved first and last residue. A D gene is named only where the DNA matches it firmly. Clone size appears in some rows only: once, few, many, or a class for an expanded clone.

clone size,D gene,V gene,J gene,CDR3 DNA,CDR3 protein
many,.,TRBV6-6,TRBJ2-5,TGTGCCAGCAGAAAAAACAATCAAGAGACCCAGTACTTC,CASRKNNQETQYF
many,TRBD1,TRBV7-2,TRBJ1-1,TGTGCCAGCAGCTTTTTCAGTGGGACAGGGACCACTGAAGCTTTCTTT,CASSFFSGTGTTEAFF
.,.,TRBV18,TRBJ1-1,TGTGCCAGCTCGGAGCATCGGGACACTGAAGCTTTCTTT,CASSEHRDTEAFF
many,.,TRBV11-3,TRBJ2-3,TGTGCCAGCAGCCTACGGGGGAAAACAGATACGCAGTATTTT,CASSLRGKTDTQYF
many,TRBD2,TRBV6-2/TRBV6-3,TRBJ2-1,TGTGCCAGCAGGAGTAGCGGGAGTGGCTACAATGAGCAGTTCTTC,CASRSSGSGYNEQFF
many,TRBD2,TRBV28,TRBJ2-1,TGTGCCAGCGCCAAAGTTGGGCGGGAGGGCCAAGGTGAGCAGTTCTTC,CASAKVGREGQGEQFF
many,.,TRBV28,TRBJ1-5,TGTGCCAGCAGTTACGGGGGGGGGACAAACCAGCCCCAGCATTTT,CASSYGGGTNQPQHF
few,TRBD2,TRBV29-1,TRBJ2-5,TGCAGCGTAGGTCCCCGGTCTAGCGGGGGGGAAGCCCAGTACTTC,CSVGPRSSGGEAQYF
many,TRBD1,TRBV7-2,TRBJ2-5,TGTGCCAGCAGAAGAAAGGGGGCCGGGATTCAAGAGACCCAGTACTTC,CASRRKGAGIQETQYF
many,.,TRBV12-3/TRBV12-4,TRBJ2-6,TGTGCCACCGGCCAGTCTGGGGCCAACGTCCTGACTTTC,CATGQSGANVLTF
many,.,TRBV6-1,TRBJ1-1,TGTGCCAGCTGCAGAATTAGAAACACTGAAGCTTTCTTT,CASCRIRNTEAFF
many,.,TRBV20-1,TRBJ1-2,TGCAGTGCTAGTCTCGACGGCAGACATGGCTACACCTTC,CSASLDGRHGYTF
many,TRBD2,TRBV4-1,TRBJ2-5,TGCGCCAGCAGCCAAGATCCGGGGGGAACAGCACAAGAGACCCAGTACTTC,CASSQDPGGTAQETQYF